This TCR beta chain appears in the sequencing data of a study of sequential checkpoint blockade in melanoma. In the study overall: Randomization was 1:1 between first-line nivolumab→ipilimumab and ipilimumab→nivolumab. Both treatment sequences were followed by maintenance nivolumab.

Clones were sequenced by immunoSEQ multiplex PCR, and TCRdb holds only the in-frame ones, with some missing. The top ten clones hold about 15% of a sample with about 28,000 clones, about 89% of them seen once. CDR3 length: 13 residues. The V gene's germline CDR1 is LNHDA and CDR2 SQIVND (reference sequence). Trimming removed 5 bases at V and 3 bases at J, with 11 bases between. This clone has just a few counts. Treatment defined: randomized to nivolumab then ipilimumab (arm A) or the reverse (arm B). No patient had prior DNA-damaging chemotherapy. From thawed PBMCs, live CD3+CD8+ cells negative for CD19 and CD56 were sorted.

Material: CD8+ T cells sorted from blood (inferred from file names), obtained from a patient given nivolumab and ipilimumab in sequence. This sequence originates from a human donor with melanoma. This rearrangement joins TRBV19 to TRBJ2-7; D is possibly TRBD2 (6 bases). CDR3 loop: CASSPRRGYEQYF. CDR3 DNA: TGTGCCAGTAGTCCCCGGCGGGGCTACGAGCAGTACTTC.